Listed here are 8 T cell receptor beta chains from one sample, sequenced in a study of OX40 agonist ivuxolimab in advanced cancers. The assay was immunoSEQ multiplex PCR, and TCRdb's table has in-frame clones only and misses some. Of 40,000 to 45,000 clones listed, 85% to 95% are singletons. The specimen was CD4+ or CD8+ T cells sorted from blood, collected in a trial of the OX40 agonist ivuxolimab. These receptor sequences come from an adult with an advanced solid tumor such as melanoma, head and neck, liver or kidney cancer.

CDR3 sequence: CASSDRGGTGANVLTF. The DNA of the CDR3 is TGTGCCAGCAGCGACCGCGGGGGAACCGGGGCCAACGTCCTGACTTTC. The chain recombines TRBV9 with TRBJ2-6, with 7 bases fitting TRBD2. The CDR3 contains 16 residues. Germline CDR1 is SGDLS and CDR2 is YYNGEE. Trimming took 3 bases from V and 4 from J; bases not matched to a gene: 7.

Only one count was recorded for this clone. The rearrangement uses TRBV19 and TRBJ2-1; the D gene could be TRBD1 or TRBD2 (5 bases each). CDR3 length: 15 amino acids. CDR1 is LNHDA and CDR2 is SQIVND in the germline V gene (reference sequence). Between the trimmed V and J ends, which lost 1 base and 7 bases, there was a span of 14 bases. The CDR3 region is CASSIAGTPLNEQFF. DNA for the CDR3: TGTGCCAGTAGTATAGCCGGGACGCCCCTAAATGAGCAGTTCTTC.

The CDR3 DNA is TGTGCCAGTAGTGAAGTGTACACAGATACGCAGTATTTT. As protein: CASSEVYTDTQYF. The chain uses TRBV19 and TRBJ2-3; D call uncertain. Germline V gene data show CDR1 as LNHDA and CDR2 as SQIVND (reference sequence). Trimming removed 5 bases from V and 2 bases from J, with 8 bases in between. The CDR3 has 13 residues.

This chain uses TRBV5-1 with TRBJ1-1; perhaps TRBD1 as D (5 bases). The germline CDR1 and CDR2 sequences are SGHRS and YFSETQ. This CDR3 is built from 13 residues. V lost 1 base and J lost 5, with 9 bases in between. The CDR3 loop is CASSLRGGTEAFF. DNA for the CDR3: TGCGCCAGCAGCTTGAGGGGAGGGACTGAAGCTTTCTTT.

This chain links TRBV19 with TRBJ2-7; 10 nucleotides agree with TRBD1. This CDR3 is 15 amino acids long. V shed 3 bases, J shed 3 bases, and the junction held 5 bases outside the gene matches. CDR1 and CDR2 from the germline V gene are LNHDA and SQIVND (reference sequence). The CDR3 DNA sequence: TGTGCCAGTAGTATGGGGACAGGGGTGCGCTACGAGCAGTACTTC. As protein: CASSMGTGVRYEQYF.

This sequence joins TRBV6-1 and TRBJ2-1, with 8 bases fitting TRBD1. The CDR3 is 14 residues long. V lost 5 bases to trimming and J lost 5 bases; unmatched junction nucleotides: 5. Germline assignment: CDR1 MNHNS and CDR2 SASEGT. CDR3 sequence (DNA): TGTGCCAGCAGTAAGACAGGGGAACACAATGAGCAGTTCTTC. This sequence encodes CASSKTGEHNEQFF.

This chain connects TRBV9 to TRBJ2-1; 8 bases align to TRBD2. This CDR3 spans 15 amino acids. Trimming took 0 bases from V and 4 from J; bases not matched to a gene: 3. Germline CDR1 is SGDLS and CDR2 is YYNGEE. The CDR3, as DNA: TGTGCCAGCAGCGTAGCGGGGGGGGGTTACAATGAGCAGTTCTTC. Translated: CASSVAGGGYNEQFF.

This clone was seen only once. This chain joins TRBV5-6 and TRBJ2-7, with D tentatively TRBD1 or TRBD2 (5 bases each). Germline V gives CDR1 SGHDT, CDR2 YYEEEE. Trimming left V 4 bases short and J 2 bases short, with 10 bases between. The CDR3 runs 13 residues. CDR3 in DNA: TGTGCCAGCAGCCCGGGACGGACCTACGAGCAGTACTTC. It codes for CASSPGRTYEQYF. Looking up the rest from reference TRBV5-6 and TRBJ2-7 gives the full variable domain: DAGVTQSPTHLIKTRGQQVTLRCSPKSGHDTVSWYQQALGQGPQFIFQYYEEEERQRGNFPDRFSGHQFPNYSSELNVNALLLGDSALYLCASSPGRTYEQYFGPGTRLTVT.